This TCR beta chain was sequenced for a study of control samples from healthy donors and cancer patients. Libraries were prepared by immunoSEQ multiplex PCR; TCRdb keeps only in-frame clonotypes and omits some of them. The table lists hundreds of thousands of clones, around 90% of them singletons. Germline values: CDR1 SQVTM, CDR2 ANQGSEA. The CDR3 has 12 amino acids. V was trimmed by 4 bases and J by 3 bases, leaving 6 bases between them. This sequence joins TRBV29-1 and TRBJ1-4; D unresolved. The TCR originated in a middle-aged man with head and neck cancer. The sample taken for sequencing was PBMCs. As DNA, the CDR3 is TGCAGCGTTGGAATAGCTAATGAAAAACTGTTTTTT. Protein sequence: CSVGIANEKLFF.